The clone carrying this T cell receptor beta chain was recorded at least ten times. The antigen remains unidentified. According to the study, TCR beta libraries were built with iRepertoire HTBI primers and CDR3-region Arm-PCR. TCRdb redid the calling of the multiplex PCR reads with MiXCR, one entry per CDR3 protein. The sample carries about 530,000 distinct CDR3 sequences, about 15% recorded once. After removal of 3 bases from V and 6 bases from J, the junction contained 3 bases not matched to a gene. This CDR3 has 13 residues. This sample stems from a study of regulatory T cells in long-lasting Graves disease. Study findings and constraints: Persistent cases of Graves' showed reduced TCR diversity relative to newly diagnosed patients.

Stated time point: newly diagnosed GD, antithyroid drugs for less than 3 months. Scientists built the TCR library using RNA that was extracted from PBMCs. The same data also went into a second study, on T cells in Graves' hyperthyroidism and ophthalmopathy.

V gene TRBV12-3 or TRBV12-4 combines with J gene TRBJ2-3; 7 bases align to TRBD2. The sequencing used peripheral blood mononuclear cells (PBMCs), collected at new diagnosis, from a patient treated with antithyroid drugs. This receptor was obtained from a woman aged 35-65 years with Graves disease. Here the CDR3 reads CASSFSGEDTQYF. The DNA for the CDR3 is TGTGCCAGCAGTTTCAGCGGGGAGGATACGCAGTATTTT.